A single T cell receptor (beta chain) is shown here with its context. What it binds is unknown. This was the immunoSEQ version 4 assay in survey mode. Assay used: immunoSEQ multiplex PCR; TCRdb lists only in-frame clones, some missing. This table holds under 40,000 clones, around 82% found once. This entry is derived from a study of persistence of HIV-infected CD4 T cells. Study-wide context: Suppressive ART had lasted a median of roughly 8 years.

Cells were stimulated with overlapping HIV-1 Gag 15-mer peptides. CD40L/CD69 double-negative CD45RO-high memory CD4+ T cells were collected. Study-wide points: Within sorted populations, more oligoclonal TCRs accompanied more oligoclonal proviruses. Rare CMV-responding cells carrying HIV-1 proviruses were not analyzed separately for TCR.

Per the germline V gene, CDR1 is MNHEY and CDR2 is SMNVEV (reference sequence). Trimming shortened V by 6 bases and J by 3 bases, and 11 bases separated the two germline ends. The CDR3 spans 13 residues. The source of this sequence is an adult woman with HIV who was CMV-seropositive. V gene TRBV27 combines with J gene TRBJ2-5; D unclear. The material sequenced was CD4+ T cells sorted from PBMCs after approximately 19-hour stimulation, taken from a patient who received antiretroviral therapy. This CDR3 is CASSPFREETQYF. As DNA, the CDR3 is TGTGCCAGCAGCCCATTCCGTGAAGAGACCCAGTACTTC.